A single sample is the source of the 25 T cell receptor beta chains below, sequenced in a study of metastatic and nonmetastatic thyroid tumors. TCRdb re-called the PCR reads via MiXCR. The repertoire has about 7,100 clones, roughly a third of them found once; the top ten carry 30% to 40%. No patient received treatment before thyroid surgery. The sequenced sample consisted of adjacent normal tissue. The receptors originated from a female donor with papillary thyroid cancer or a benign thyroid nodule (not recorded which). Some clones in this sample may be carry-over from other donors' samples.

This chain joins TRBV2 and TRBJ2-5; D uncertain. From germline, CDR1 is SNHLY and CDR2 FYNNEI. The CDR3 totals 13 residues. V lost 7 bases and J lost 0, with 9 bases in between. In DNA, the CDR3 is TGTGCCAGCAAGGAAATCAACCAAGAGACCCAGTACTTC. Amino acid sequence: CASKEINQETQYF. The whole variable domain, filled in from reference TRBV2 and TRBJ2-5, reads EPEVTQTPSHQVTQMGQEVILRCVPISNHLYFYWYRQILGQKVEFLVSFYNNEISEKSEIFDDQFSVERPDGSNFTLKIRSTKLEDSAMYFCASKEINQETQYFGPGTRLLVL.

The chain has TRBV11-1 and TRBJ2-7, with TRBD2 matching 10 bases. The V gene end was trimmed by 5 bases and the J gene end by 4 bases; junction bases not matched to a gene: 8. Per the germline V gene, CDR1 is SGHAT and CDR2 is FQDESV (reference sequence). The CDR3 spans 15 residues. The CDR3 nucleotides read TGTGCCAGCAGCACAGCCGGGACTAGCGAATACGAGCAGTACTTC. This translates into CASSTAGTSEYEQYF.

This clone is labeled as large. This sequence joins TRBV6-2 or TRBV6-3 and TRBJ1-5; D is uncertain. V lost 5 bases to trimming and J lost 2 bases, with 7 bases between them. Germline values: CDR1 MNHEY, CDR2 SVGEGT. The CDR3 consists of 13 residues. DNA of the CDR3: TGTGCCAGCAGTCCCCTTGGCAATCAGCCCCAGCATTTT. Translated: CASSPLGNQPQHF.

The chain is built from TRBV12-3 or TRBV12-4 and TRBJ2-3; 9 nucleotides line up with TRBD2. J lost 1 base, V lost 4 bases, and 0 bases had no gene match. The CDR3 extends over 14 amino acids. The CDR3 is CASSSSGGTDTQYF. In DNA form, the CDR3 reads TGTGCCAGCAGTTCTAGCGGGGGCACAGATACGCAGTATTTT.

V and J are TRBV6-6 and TRBJ2-3; 12 nucleotides align to TRBD2. V lost 2 bases, J lost 12 bases, and 9 bases stayed unmatched. CDR1 and CDR2 from the germline V gene are MNHNY and SVGAGI (reference sequence). The CDR3 covers 15 residues. CDR3 DNA sequence: TGTGCCAGCAGTTACAACGCCAGAGGACTAGCGGGACAGTATTTT. This translates into CASSYNARGLAGQYF.

The J gene is TRBJ1-1, the V gene TRBV5-1; D remains unclear. Germline V lookup: CDR1 SGHRS, CDR2 YFSETQ. V shed 0 bases and J shed 1 base, with 7 bases lying between them. This CDR3 has 14 amino acids. This chain's CDR3 is CASSLVQTNTEAFF. CDR3 DNA: TGCGCCAGCAGCTTGGTCCAAACGAACACTGAAGCTTTCTTT.

V and J are TRBV24-1 and TRBJ2-2; the D gene is possibly TRBD2 (5 bases). This CDR3 is 14 amino acids long. Germline CDR1 is KGHDR and CDR2 is SFDVKD. V lost 2 bases, J lost 6 bases, and 9 bases lay in between. CDR3 loop: CATSDSGVPGELFF. CDR3 nucleotides: TGTGCCACCAGTGATTCCGGGGTGCCCGGGGAGCTGTTTTTT.

The chain employs TRBV11-3 and TRBJ2-7, with D possibly being TRBD1 (5 bases). The germline V and J ends were trimmed by 5 bases and 3 bases, with 8 bases remaining between them. Germline V gene lookup returns CDR1 SGHNT and CDR2 YENEEA. The CDR3 is 12 residues long. The DNA for the CDR3 is TGTGCCAGCAGCGACAGAGTCTACGAGCAGTACTTC. It specifies CASSDRVYEQYF. The whole variable domain, remainder taken from reference TRBV11-3 and TRBJ2-7, is EAGVVQSPRYKIIEKKQPVAFWCNPISGHNTLYWYLQNLGQGPELLIRYENEEAVDDSQLPKDRFSAERLKGVDSTLKIQPAELGDSAVYLCASSDRVYEQYFGPGTRLTVT.

This clone came up a few times. The genes are TRBV5-1 and TRBJ2-2; 10 bases are a match to TRBD1. Looked up from germline, CDR1 is SGHRS and CDR2 is YFSETQ. With 0 bases clipped from V and 7 bases from J, the junction kept 3 bases outside the gene matches. The CDR3 has 15 amino acids. The CDR3 coding sequence is TGCGCCAGCAGCTTGGGACAGGGGGCGATCGGGGAGCTGTTTTTT. The encoded protein is CASSLGQGAIGELFF.

This clone is medium-sized (0.01 to 0.1%) in the sample. The chain is built from TRBV20-1 and TRBJ1-1, with 9 bases aligning to TRBD1. Looked up from germline, CDR1 is DFQATT and CDR2 is SNEGSKA (reference sequence). The trim removed 0 bases at V and 4 bases at J, leaving 9 bases unmatched. This CDR3 comprises 16 residues. DNA of the CDR3: TGCAGTGCTAGAGATCAGGGGACAGGGATGGGCACTGAAGCTTTCTTT. Encoded protein: CSARDQGTGMGTEAFF.

The gene calls are TRBV18 and TRBJ2-2, with unresolved D. This CDR3 contains 13 residues. Between the trimmed V and J ends, which lost 3 bases and 2 bases, there was a span of 4 bases. In germline, CDR1 is KGHSH, CDR2 LQKENI. The DNA of the CDR3 is TGTGCCAGCTCACCCCCCAACACCGGGGAGCTGTTTTTT. It codes for CASSPPNTGELFF. Full variable domain (remainder filled in from reference TRBV18 and TRBJ2-2): NAGVMQNPRHLVRRRGQEARLRCSPMKGHSHVYWYRQLPEEGLKFMVYLQKENIIDESGMPKERFSAEFPKEGPSILRIQQVVRGDSAAYFCASSPPNTGELFFGEGSRLTVL.

The V and J genes are TRBV12-3 or TRBV12-4 and TRBJ1-2, with 9 bases identical to TRBD1. The ends lost 7 bases at V and 6 bases at J; junction bases unmatched: 9. The CDR3 runs 14 residues. In DNA, the CDR3 is TGTGCCAGCACCCCGGGACAGGGAAGGGATGGCTACACCTTC. It is translated as CASTPGQGRDGYTF.

The rearrangement links TRBV5-8 to TRBJ2-2, with 11 bases identical to TRBD2. Germline V gene sequence: CDR1 SGHTS, CDR2 YDEGEE. Trimming cost V 5 bases and J 4 bases; bases outside gene matches: 1. This CDR3 has 14 amino acids. This chain's CDR3 is CASRTSGVTGELFF. In nucleotides, the CDR3 is TGTGCCAGCAGGACTAGCGGGGTCACCGGGGAGCTGTTTTTT.

This clone was found many times. Other DNA sequences in this specimen translate into the identical CDR3. The J gene is TRBJ2-6, the V gene TRBV5-4; D may be TRBD1 (6 bases). V lost 0 bases to trimming and J lost 0 bases, with 7 bases between them. The CDR3 covers 16 residues. Germline V gene sequence: CDR1 SGHNT, CDR2 YYREEE (reference sequence). The CDR3 nucleotides are TGTGCCAGCAGCTTGGGGACAGCCTCTGGGGCCAACGTCCTGACTTTC. Amino acids: CASSLGTASGANVLTF. Drawing the rest from reference TRBV5-4 and TRBJ2-6, the complete variable domain is ETGVTQSPTHLIKTRGQQVTLRCSSQSGHNTVSWYQQALGQGPQFIFQYYREEENGRGNFPPRFSGLQFPNYSSELNVNALELDDSALYLCASSLGTASGANVLTFGAGSRLTVL.

This clone was recorded many times. This may stem from a read error, because a much larger clone lies one nucleotide away. The chain joins TRBV7-9 to TRBJ2-5; D is unclear. Between the trimmed V and J ends, which lost 0 bases and 5 bases, there was a span of 4 bases. The germline CDR1 and CDR2 sequences are SEHNR and FQNEAQ (reference sequence). This CDR3 spans 12 amino acids. CDR3: CASSLAGETQYF. CDR3 in DNA: TGTGCCAGCAGCTTAGCGGGGGAGACCCAGTACTTC.

This clone was detected only a few times. The chain uses TRBV19 and TRBJ1-1; the D is unclear. The CDR3 loop spans 14 amino acids. V lost 3 bases and J lost 0, with 8 bases in between. Germline V gives CDR1 LNHDA, CDR2 SQIVND (reference sequence). As DNA, the CDR3 is TGTGCCAGTAGTATCCCAACCATGAACACTGAAGCTTTCTTT. Its translation is CASSIPTMNTEAFF.

The sample holds a few counts of this clone. V and J are TRBV6-5 and TRBJ2-5; 10 bases line up with TRBD1. CDR1 is MNHEY and CDR2 is SVGAGI in the germline V gene. V gave up 0 bases and J gave up 5 bases; unmatched junction bases: 3. This CDR3 has 15 amino acids. CDR3 nucleotide sequence: TGTGCCAGCAGTTACTCGACAGGGGGCAGGGAGACCCAGTACTTC. This sequence encodes CASSYSTGGRETQYF.

The V and J genes are TRBV7-8 and TRBJ2-6; the match to TRBD2 covers 8 bases. CDR3 length: 18 amino acids. Trimming cost V 1 base and J 0 bases; bases outside gene matches: 5. Germline CDR1 SGHVS, CDR2 FQNEAQ. The CDR3 region has the DNA TGTGCCAGCAGCTTAGTGGGACTAGACCTCTCTGGGGCCAACGTCCTGACTTTC. This gives the protein CASSLVGLDLSGANVLTF. The complete variable domain, with remaining parts taken from reference TRBV7-8 and TRBJ2-6, reads GAGVSQSPRYKVAKRGQDVALRCDPISGHVSLFWYQQALGQGPEFLTYFQNEAQLDKSGLPSDRFFAERPEGSVSTLKIQRTQQEDSAVYLCASSLVGLDLSGANVLTFGAGSRLTVL.

This clone was detected only a few times. The chain couples TRBV6-5 to TRBJ2-5; 10 bases agree with TRBD1. The ends lost 5 bases at V and 1 base at J; junction bases unmatched: 7. This CDR3 contains 16 residues. CDR1 MNHEY and CDR2 SVGAGI come from the germline V gene. CDR3: CASSNPDRGFQETQYF. CDR3 DNA: TGTGCCAGCAGTAACCCGGACAGGGGGTTCCAAGAGACCCAGTACTTC.

This clone was seen a few times. CDR3 in DNA: TGCGCCAGCAGCTTGGGGCGGCGCACAGATACGCAGTATTTT. It specifies CASSLGRRTDTQYF. V gene TRBV5-1 combines with J gene TRBJ2-3; D ambiguous. V was cut by 0 bases and J by 1 base, with 6 bases left in between. The CDR3 loop spans 14 amino acids. Germline-derived CDR1 and CDR2 are SGHRS and YFSETQ.

V gene TRBV4-2 combines with J gene TRBJ2-7; D call uncertain. The V end lost 2 bases, the J end lost 0 bases, and 14 bases lay between the germline ends. This CDR3 has 16 residues. Germline V gene lookup returns CDR1 LGHNA and CDR2 YNFKEQ. The CDR3 sequence is CASSQFSGVASYEQYF. The CDR3 DNA reads TGTGCCAGCAGCCAATTTTCCGGAGTCGCCTCCTACGAGCAGTACTTC.

In its sample, this clone is medium-sized (0.01 to 0.1%). V gene TRBV2 combines with J gene TRBJ2-7; 7 bases are shared with TRBD1. V lost 7 bases and J lost 3; bases outside the gene matches: 9. CDR3 length: 14 amino acids. The V gene's germline CDR1 is SNHLY and CDR2 FYNNEI. CDR3 nucleotide sequence: TGTGCCAGCACCAAAAGGACAGGACTCTACGAGCAGTACTTC. This encodes CASTKRTGLYEQYF.

The rearrangement links TRBV20-1 to TRBJ2-7; TRBD2 matches at 10 bases. The ends lost 5 bases at V and 8 bases at J; junction bases unmatched: 9. The CDR3 totals 13 residues. Germline lookup yields CDR1 DFQATT and CDR2 SNEGSKA (reference sequence). DNA for the CDR3: TGCAGTGCTGCCCCCTCTAGCGGGAGTAAGCAGTACTTC. Encoded protein: CSAAPSSGSKQYF.

This clone was recorded a few times. The V gene is TRBV28, the J gene TRBJ2-7; TRBD2 might be the D (5 bases). The CDR3 totals 13 residues. Germline V lookup: CDR1 MDHEN, CDR2 SYDVKM. Trimming left V 5 bases short and J 6 bases short, with 14 bases between. Here the CDR3 reads CASSRPWELEQYF. CDR3 coding DNA: TGTGCCAGCAGTCGTCCTTGGGAGCTCGAGCAGTACTTC.

This chain uses TRBV11-2 with TRBJ2-1, with D unclear. The germline V gene encodes CDR1 SGHAT and CDR2 FQNNGV. Between the trimmed V and J ends, which lost 0 bases and 3 bases, there was a span of 9 bases. CDR3 size: 15 residues. CDR3 nucleotide sequence: TGTGCCAGCAGCTTAGATCTGGGGTTCTACAATGAGCAGTTCTTC. Translated, it gives CASSLDLGFYNEQFF.